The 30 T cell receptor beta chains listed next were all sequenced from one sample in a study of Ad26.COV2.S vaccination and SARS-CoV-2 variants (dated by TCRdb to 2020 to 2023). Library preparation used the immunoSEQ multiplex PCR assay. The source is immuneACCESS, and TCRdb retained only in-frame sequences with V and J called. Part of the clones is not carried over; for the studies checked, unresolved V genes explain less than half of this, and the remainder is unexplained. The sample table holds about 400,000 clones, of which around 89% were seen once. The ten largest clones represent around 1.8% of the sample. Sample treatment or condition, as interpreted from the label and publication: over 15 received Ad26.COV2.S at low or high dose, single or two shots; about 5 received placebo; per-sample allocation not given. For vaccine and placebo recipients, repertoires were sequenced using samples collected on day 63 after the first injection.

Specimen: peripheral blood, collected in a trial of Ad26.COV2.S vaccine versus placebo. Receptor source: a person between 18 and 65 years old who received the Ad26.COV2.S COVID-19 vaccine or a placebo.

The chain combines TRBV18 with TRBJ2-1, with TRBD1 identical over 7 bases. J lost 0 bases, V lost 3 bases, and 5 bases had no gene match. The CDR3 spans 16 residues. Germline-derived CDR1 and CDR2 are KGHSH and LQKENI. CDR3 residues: CASSPSQGSSYNEQFF. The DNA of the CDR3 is TGTGCCAGCTCACCTTCACAGGGGAGCTCCTACAATGAGCAGTTCTTC.

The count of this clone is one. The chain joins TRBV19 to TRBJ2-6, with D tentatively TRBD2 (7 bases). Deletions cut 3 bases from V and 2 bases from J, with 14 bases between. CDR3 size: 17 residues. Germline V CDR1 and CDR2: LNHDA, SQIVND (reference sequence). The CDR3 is CASSMRGHGTGANVLTF. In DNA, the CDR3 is TGTGCCAGTAGTATGCGGGGGCACGGAACTGGGGCCAACGTCCTGACTTTC.

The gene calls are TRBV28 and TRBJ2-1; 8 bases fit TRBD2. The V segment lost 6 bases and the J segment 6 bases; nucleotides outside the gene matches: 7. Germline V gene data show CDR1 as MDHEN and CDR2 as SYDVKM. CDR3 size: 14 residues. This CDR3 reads CASSFRAGANEQFF. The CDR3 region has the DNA TGTGCCAGCAGCTTCCGAGCGGGGGCCAATGAGCAGTTCTTC.

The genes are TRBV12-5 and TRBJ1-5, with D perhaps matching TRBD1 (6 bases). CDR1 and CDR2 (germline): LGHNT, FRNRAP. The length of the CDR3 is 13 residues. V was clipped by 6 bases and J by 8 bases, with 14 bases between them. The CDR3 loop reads CASGRDRYEPQHF. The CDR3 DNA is TGTGCTAGTGGGCGAGACAGGTACGAGCCCCAGCATTTT.

The CDR3 loop reads CASSPRTAYYGYTF. Written as DNA, the CDR3 is TGTGCCAGCAGCCCAAGGACAGCCTACTATGGCTACACCTTC. The J gene is TRBJ1-2, the V gene TRBV5-6, with D tentatively TRBD1 (6 bases). Germline V lookup: CDR1 SGHDT, CDR2 YYEEEE. CDR3 size: 14 residues. Trimming shortened V by 4 bases and J by 3 bases, and 13 bases separated the two germline ends.

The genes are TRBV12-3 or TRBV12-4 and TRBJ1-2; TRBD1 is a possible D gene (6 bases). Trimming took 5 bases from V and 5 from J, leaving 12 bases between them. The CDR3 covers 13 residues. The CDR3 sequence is CASSQTGGYGYTF. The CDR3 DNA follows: TGTGCCAGCAGTCAGACAGGAGGTTATGGCTACACCTTC.

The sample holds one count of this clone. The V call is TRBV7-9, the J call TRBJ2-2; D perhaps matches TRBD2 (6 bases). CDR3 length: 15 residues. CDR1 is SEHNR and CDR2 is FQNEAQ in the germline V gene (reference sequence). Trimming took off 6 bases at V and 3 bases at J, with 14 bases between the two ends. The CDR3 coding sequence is TGTGCCAGCAGGACCGGGACTCCCCACACCGGGGAGCTGTTTTTT. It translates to CASRTGTPHTGELFF.

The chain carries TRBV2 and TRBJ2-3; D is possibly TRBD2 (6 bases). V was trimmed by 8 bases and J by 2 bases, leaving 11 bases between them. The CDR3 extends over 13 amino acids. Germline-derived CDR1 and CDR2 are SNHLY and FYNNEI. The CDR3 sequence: CASAGLHTDTQYF. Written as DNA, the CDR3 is TGTGCCAGCGCGGGACTGCACACAGATACGCAGTATTTT.

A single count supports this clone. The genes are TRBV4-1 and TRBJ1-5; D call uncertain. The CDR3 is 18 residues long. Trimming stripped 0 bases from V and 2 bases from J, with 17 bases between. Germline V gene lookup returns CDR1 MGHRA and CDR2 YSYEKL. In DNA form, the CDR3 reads TGCGCCAGCAGCCAAGACCTTTTGGTGGGGAAAGGCAATCAGCCCCAGCATTTT. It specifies CASSQDLLVGKGNQPQHF.

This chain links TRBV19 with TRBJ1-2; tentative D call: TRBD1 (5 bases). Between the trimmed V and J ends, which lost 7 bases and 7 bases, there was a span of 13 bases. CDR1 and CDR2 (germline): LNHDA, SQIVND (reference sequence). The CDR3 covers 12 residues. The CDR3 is CASNRGFGGYTF. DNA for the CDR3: TGTGCCAGTAATCGGGGGTTCGGTGGCTACACCTTC.

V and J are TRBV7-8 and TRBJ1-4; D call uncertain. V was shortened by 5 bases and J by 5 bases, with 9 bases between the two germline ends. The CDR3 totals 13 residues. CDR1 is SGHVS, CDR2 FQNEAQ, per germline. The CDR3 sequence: CASSAGRNEKLFF. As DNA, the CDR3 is TGTGCCAGCAGCGCCGGAAGAAATGAAAAACTGTTTTTT.

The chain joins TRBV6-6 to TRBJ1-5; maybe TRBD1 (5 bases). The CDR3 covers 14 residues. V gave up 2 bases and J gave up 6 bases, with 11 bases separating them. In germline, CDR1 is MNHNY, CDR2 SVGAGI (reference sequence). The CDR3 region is CASSYVGEGQPQHF. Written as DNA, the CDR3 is TGTGCCAGCAGTTACGTGGGGGAAGGTCAGCCCCAGCATTTT.

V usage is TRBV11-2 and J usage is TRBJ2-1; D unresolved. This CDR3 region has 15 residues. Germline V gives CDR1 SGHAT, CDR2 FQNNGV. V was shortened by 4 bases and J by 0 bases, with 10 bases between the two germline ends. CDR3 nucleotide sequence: TGTGCCAGCAGCTCCCAGCGTAGCTCCTACAATGAGCAGTTCTTC. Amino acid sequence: CASSSQRSSYNEQFF. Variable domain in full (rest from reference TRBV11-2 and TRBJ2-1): EAGVAQSPRYKIIEKRQSVAFWCNPISGHATLYWYQQILGQGPKLLIQFQNNGVVDDSQLPKDRFSAERLKGVDSTLKIQPAKLEDSAVYLCASSSQRSSYNEQFFGPGTRLTVL.

The CDR3 sequence is CASSLRGQGQNEQFF. The CDR3 DNA reads as TGTGCCAGCAGTTTAAGGGGACAGGGTCAAAATGAGCAGTTCTTC. J is TRBJ2-1 and V is TRBV28; 9 bases map to TRBD1. The germline V gene encodes CDR1 MDHEN and CDR2 SYDVKM. The V segment lost 2 bases and the J segment 7 bases; nucleotides outside the gene matches: 6. The CDR3 is 15 residues long.

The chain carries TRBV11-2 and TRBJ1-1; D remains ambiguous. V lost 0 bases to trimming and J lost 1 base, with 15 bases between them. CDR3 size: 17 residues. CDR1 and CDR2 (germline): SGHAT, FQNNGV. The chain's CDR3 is CASSLEVSGLPNTEAFF. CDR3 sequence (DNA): TGTGCCAGCAGCTTAGAGGTGTCTGGGCTCCCGAACACTGAAGCTTTCTTT.

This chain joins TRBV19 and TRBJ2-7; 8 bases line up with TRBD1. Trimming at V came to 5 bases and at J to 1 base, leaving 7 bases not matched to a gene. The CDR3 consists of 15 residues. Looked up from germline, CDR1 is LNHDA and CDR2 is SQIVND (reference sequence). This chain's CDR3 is CASSPSGQGSYEQYF. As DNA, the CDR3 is TGTGCCAGTAGTCCTTCTGGACAGGGTTCCTACGAGCAGTACTTC.

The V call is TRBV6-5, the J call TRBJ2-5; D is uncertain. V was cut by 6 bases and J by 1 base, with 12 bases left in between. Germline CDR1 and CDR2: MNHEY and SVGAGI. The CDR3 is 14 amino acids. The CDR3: CASRSFSGQETQYF. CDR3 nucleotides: TGTGCCAGCAGGAGTTTTTCGGGCCAAGAGACCCAGTACTTC.

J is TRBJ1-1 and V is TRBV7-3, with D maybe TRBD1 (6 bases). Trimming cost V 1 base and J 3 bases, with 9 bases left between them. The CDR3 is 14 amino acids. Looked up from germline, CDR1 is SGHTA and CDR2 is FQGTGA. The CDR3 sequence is CASSLSYRDTEAFF. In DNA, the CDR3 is TGTGCCAGCAGCTTAAGTTACAGGGACACTGAAGCTTTCTTT.

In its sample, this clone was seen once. CDR3 in DNA: TGTGCCAGCTCACTGATTAGAGGAGGCAATCAGCCCCAGCATTTT. It codes for CASSLIRGGNQPQHF. The chain links TRBV18 to TRBJ1-5; no firm D call. Germline-derived CDR1 and CDR2 are KGHSH and LQKENI. The CDR3 runs 15 residues. V lost 4 bases and J 2 bases, leaving 12 bases between the germline ends.

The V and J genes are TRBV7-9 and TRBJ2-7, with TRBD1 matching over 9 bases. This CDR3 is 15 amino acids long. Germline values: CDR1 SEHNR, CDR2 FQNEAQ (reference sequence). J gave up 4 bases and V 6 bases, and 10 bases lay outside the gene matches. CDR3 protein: CASSSTGTGMYEQYF. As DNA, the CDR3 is TGTGCCAGCAGTTCAACCGGGACAGGGATGTACGAGCAGTACTTC.

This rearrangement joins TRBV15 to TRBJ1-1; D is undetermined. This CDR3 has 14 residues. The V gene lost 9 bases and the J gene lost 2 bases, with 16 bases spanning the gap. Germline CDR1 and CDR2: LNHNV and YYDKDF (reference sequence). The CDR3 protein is CATMAGDRNTEAFF. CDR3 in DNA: TGTGCCACTATGGCCGGAGACCGAAACACTGAAGCTTTCTTT.

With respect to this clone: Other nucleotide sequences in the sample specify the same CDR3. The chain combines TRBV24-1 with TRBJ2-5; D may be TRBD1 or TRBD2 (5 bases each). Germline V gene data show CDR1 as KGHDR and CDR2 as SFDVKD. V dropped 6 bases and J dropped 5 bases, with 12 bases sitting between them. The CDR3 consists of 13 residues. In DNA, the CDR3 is TGTGCCACCAGTCAGGGATCGGGGGAGACCCAGTACTTC. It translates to CATSQGSGETQYF.

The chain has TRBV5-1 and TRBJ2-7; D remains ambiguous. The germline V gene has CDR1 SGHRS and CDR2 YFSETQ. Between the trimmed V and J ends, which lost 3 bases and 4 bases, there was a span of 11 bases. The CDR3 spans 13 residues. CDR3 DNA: TGCGCCAGCAGCTCCTCTGGCAGGTACGAGCAGTACTTC. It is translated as CASSSSGRYEQYF.

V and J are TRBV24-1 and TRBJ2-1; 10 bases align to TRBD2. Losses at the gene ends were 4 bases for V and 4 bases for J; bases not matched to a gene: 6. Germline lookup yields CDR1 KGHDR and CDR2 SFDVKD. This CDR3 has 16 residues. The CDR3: CATSEPTSGKYNEQFF. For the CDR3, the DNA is TGTGCCACCAGTGAACCCACTAGCGGGAAGTACAATGAGCAGTTCTTC.

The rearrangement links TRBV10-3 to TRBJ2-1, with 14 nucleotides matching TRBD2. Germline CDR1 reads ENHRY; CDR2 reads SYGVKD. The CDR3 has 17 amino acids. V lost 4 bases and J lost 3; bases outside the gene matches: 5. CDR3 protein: CAISGGLAGAGYNEQFF. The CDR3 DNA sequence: TGTGCCATCAGTGGGGGACTAGCGGGAGCTGGCTACAATGAGCAGTTCTTC.

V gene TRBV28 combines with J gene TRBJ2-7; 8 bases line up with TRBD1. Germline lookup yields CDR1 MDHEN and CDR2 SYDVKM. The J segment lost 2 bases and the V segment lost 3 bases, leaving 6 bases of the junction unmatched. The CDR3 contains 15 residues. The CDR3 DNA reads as TGTGCCAGCAGTTTTGGGGACAGGAGAGCCTACGAGCAGTACTTC. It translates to CASSFGDRRAYEQYF.

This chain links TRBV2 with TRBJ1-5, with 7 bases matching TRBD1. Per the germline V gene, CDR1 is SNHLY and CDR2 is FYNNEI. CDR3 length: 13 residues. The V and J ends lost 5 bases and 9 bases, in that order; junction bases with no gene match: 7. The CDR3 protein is CASSPDRWLPQHF. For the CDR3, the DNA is TGTGCCAGCAGTCCGGACAGGTGGTTGCCCCAGCATTTT.

The CDR3 spells CATSRDRRETQYF. The CDR3 DNA sequence: TGTGCCACCAGCAGGGACCGGCGGGAGACCCAGTACTTC. The chain has TRBV15 and TRBJ2-5; D gene unclear. This CDR3 is 13 amino acids long. Germline assignment: CDR1 LNHNV and CDR2 YYDKDF (reference sequence). Between the trimmed V and J ends, which lost 3 bases and 5 bases, there was a span of 10 bases.

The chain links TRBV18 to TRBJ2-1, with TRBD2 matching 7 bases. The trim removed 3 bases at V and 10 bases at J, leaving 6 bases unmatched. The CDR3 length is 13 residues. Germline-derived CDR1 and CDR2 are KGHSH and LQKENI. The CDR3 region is CASSPASGAEQFF. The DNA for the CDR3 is TGTGCCAGCTCACCGGCTAGCGGAGCAGAGCAGTTCTTC.

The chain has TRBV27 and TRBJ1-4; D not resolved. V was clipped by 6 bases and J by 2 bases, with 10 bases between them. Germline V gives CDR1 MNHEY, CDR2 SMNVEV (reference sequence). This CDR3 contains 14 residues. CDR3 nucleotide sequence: TGTGCCAGCAGCTCCTGGTTCACTAATGAAAAACTGTTTTTT. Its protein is CASSSWFTNEKLFF.